This TCR beta chain was identified in a study of cytomegalovirus exposure and HLA in healthy donors listed by TCRdb under 2017. Looking at the study overall: An earlier analysis of approximately 550 of the donors reported more than 250 Gb of sequence data and some 100 million unique TCR beta sequences from 190 million or so T cells. An early release that covered 640 HLA-typed donors contained approximately 300 gigabases of sequencing data and roughly 84 million unique TCR sequences. Of the 350 to 450 genotyped donors, 75% to 85% were placed in the genetic ancestry cluster associated with self-reported Caucasian donors. The aim of the study was to test whether cataloging public T cell receptors could identify signatures of past pathogen exposure. The study profiled the T cell repertoires of hundreds of subjects by immunosequencing and related them to cytomegalovirus serostatus. Along with the approximately 700-subject first cohort, a separate validation cohort of over a hundred different subjects was used. To predict cytomegalovirus infection status, the study brought together high-throughput TCR immunosequencing, statistical association of individual TCRs with disease status, and machine learning. A later analysis re-analyzed previously published TCR beta repertoires from roughly 600 donors and added high-resolution HLA genotyping to study TCR occurrence patterns. In the later analysis, no new phenotypic data were used to find candidate immune exposures; instead, reliance was placed on TCR beta sequences and their occurrence across donors. To decide whether each TCR beta V gene segment behaved as functional or pseudogenic, an earlier analysis of nearly 600 of the donors relied on high-throughput TCR beta sequencing. Donor age, sex, ethnicity and CMV serostatus were compiled together with the repertoire data. A later genetic analysis used genome-wide SNP genotypes for about 55% of the 666 donors, treating that subset as a discovery cohort. Every discovery cohort repertoire had been produced on one sequencing platform. HLA typing covered class I and class II loci at four-digit resolution. The number of donors typed differed by locus, with about 629-630 for A, B, C, DRB1 and DQB1, roughly 520 for DQA1, over 600 for DPA1, and around 450 for DPB1. Roughly five DR-DQ haplotypes were handled as single units for association and clustering, since linkage in the cohort was strong. Among roughly 400 genotyped donors of the cohort, an average of around 220,000 unique TCR beta nucleotide sequences was sequenced per donor, of which about 19% were non-productive. Findings and caveats that apply to the study as a whole: An earlier analysis of around 600 of the donors showed that most TCR beta V segments appeared in productive rearrangements either about 87% or about 30% of the time, which broadly matched IMGT annotations. In a later analysis, TCR association rates were found to vary across HLA loci, with the most associated TCRs seen for DRB1 alleles and the fewest for HLA-C alleles. Linkage disequilibrium might explain the correlated functional status among segregating V segments, but an unknown experimental factor could not be excluded. Because some donors lacked HLA typing at each locus, the association tests relied only on the typed subset. Some IMGT-functional V segments, including TRBV6-2 and TRBV6-3, could not be distinguished by the 87-base-pair reads and were therefore excluded. In a later genetic analysis, fewer N-insertions in productive TCRs were reported among donors in an Asian-associated ancestry cluster than the approximately 710-donor mean. In a later analysis, 16,951 TCR beta sequences were associated with specific HLA alleles at a false discovery rate of 0.05. Most TCR sequences were seen in very few donors, while some public TCRs were found in many individuals. When HLA alleles, especially DR and DQ, strongly co-occurred, TCR associations were difficult to assign to individual alleles. According to a later analysis, most CMV-associated TCR beta chains appeared to be HLA-restricted, and the HLA associations seemed to be driven largely by CMV exposure. In both the original and validation cohorts, the classifier was reported to diagnose cytomegalovirus status with high specificity and sensitivity. The earlier analysis of 587 of the donors excluded approximately 17 rarely observed V segments, including chromosome 9 orphons, because counts were too low. Compared with equally common non-associated chains, HLA-associated TCR beta chains in a later analysis were more clonally expanded and had lower generation probabilities. According to a later analysis, parvovirus B19, influenza, CMV and Epstein-Barr virus appeared linked to several top co-occurrence clusters. An association between a missense DCLRE1C variant and V-gene and J-gene trimming of TCR beta chains was found in a later genetic analysis and replicated in an independent cohort. For the cohort, immune exposure information was limited to CMV serostatus. In this cohort, only TCR beta chains were sequenced, and detectable features were limited by the absence of alpha or paired-chain data. In vitro tests confirmed that three of the cytomegalovirus-associated TCR beta chains recognize cytomegalovirus antigens. The sequencing pipeline was judged likely to have produced a cluster of highly shared sequence variants as a technical artifact. Roughly uniform sequencing depth across donors was assumed in presence/absence analyses, although this assumption may not hold. In the study, 150 to 200 TCR beta chains were listed as associated with cytomegalovirus. A further reported finding was that TCR beta sequences accurately predicted the HLA-A and HLA-B alleles for most subjects in the first cohort. The authors suggested that the approach could potentially be generalized to other disease states and immunological phenotypes.

To note about this clone: No cognate antigen has been identified for it. The sample holds no much larger clone one base away, and base qualities are not on file.

Receptor amplification or capture employed the immunoSEQ multiplex PCR assay. For the multiplex PCR, a mixture combining 60 forward primers for TCR Vbeta segments and 13 reverse primers for TCR Jbeta segments was used. Amplification of the CDR3 region of rearranged TCR beta genes was performed with a multiplex PCR assay on genomic DNA. On the Illumina HiSeq System, the amplified TCR beta libraries were sequenced as 87-base-pair reads. Processing in the source paper ran as follows. A later analysis tallied tens of millions of unique TCR beta chains across the 700 or so repertoires, and 10 million to 11 million of those chains were shared by two or more donors. A nearest-neighbor algorithm error-corrected the raw reads and collapsed the reads into unique sequences, merging closely related sequences to remove PCR and sequencing errors. To assign V, D and J gene segments, CDR3 sequences were aligned to IMGT reference sequences. For a sequence to be retained, at least a six-nucleotide match to both a V gene segment and a J gene segment was required. Rearrangements were classified as productive when the CDR3 lacked stop codons and remained in frame with V and J, and all other rearrangements were classified as non-productive. CDR3 was defined by IMGT convention, running from the second conserved V-encoded cysteine to the conserved J-encoded phenylalanine. Sequences without an unambiguous match to a single V gene segment were excluded from the earlier analysis of approximately 560 of the donors. In an earlier analysis of 587 of the donors, V segments were called functional above 56.7% productive rearrangements and were called segregating when the between-donor standard deviation exceeded 5%. A statistical classification framework was developed to diagnose cytomegalovirus status using the catalog of TCR beta chain sequences. V and J gene assignment, in a later analysis, came from comparing TCR nucleotide sequences with IMGT/GENE-DB human TR gene sequences. The TCRdist pipeline was used in a later analysis to assign CDR3 sequences and most-parsimonious VDJ recombination scenarios. A later analysis defined each TCR beta chain by its CDR3 amino acid sequence plus V-gene family, and excluded reads lacking a unique V-gene family. In a later analysis, around 650 highly shared, low-generation-probability nucleotide sequences were removed to address suspected cross-contamination and a sequencing artifact. For each public chain, a later analysis derived a clonal expansion index from normalized ranks of inferred template counts within each repertoire. In a later analysis, generation probabilities were computed with a VDJ recombination model fitted to out-of-frame rearrangements, and the resulting probabilities were checked against IGoR. In a later analysis, TCR-TCR, TCR-HLA and TCR-CMV co-occurrence was scored with hypergeometric tests, and a repertoire-size bias correction was applied to TCR pairs. False discovery rates were estimated in a later analysis by permuting HLA or CMV assignments 20 times. In a later analysis, co-occurring TCRs were grouped using DBSCAN, and TCRdist sequence similarity was added for clustering within HLA-allele-positive subsets. Repertoires with fewer than 30,000 or more than 120,000 public chains, plus five repertoires with anomalous nucleotide sharing, were excluded from co-occurrence clustering. TCRdb limited this immuneACCESS table to in-frame rearrangements with V and J called. A share of clones is missing; checked studies link under half to unresolved V genes, and the rest is unexplained. Clone size and the V and J calls come from that table; the DNA yielded D and trimming. Present in this sample are 200,000 to 250,000 clones, approximately 87% of which were seen just once. Of the sample, 1% to 1.5% is held by the ten largest clones.

According to the germline V gene, CDR1 reads SGHTA and CDR2 reads FQGNSA. V is reduced by 1 base and J by 5 bases, leaving a spacing of 14 bases between them. The CDR3 runs 15 amino acids, cysteine and phenylalanine included. The sequence is cut down to CDR3 DNA, 45 bases in frame from base 1. In total, approximately 610 healthy bone marrow donors made up the cohort. Cohort members were all nominally healthy when sampled, although unrecorded immune exposures were likely present. CMV serostatus was recorded as positive for 289 and negative for about 55% of the 666 cohort members, whereas no CMV serostatus was recorded for the donor in question. Every donor gave a peripheral blood sample, and the peripheral blood mononuclear cells from that sample were used for TCR beta sequencing. Genomic DNA was extracted from the blood cell samples with the Qiagen DNeasy Blood Extraction Kit.

Recombination joined TRBV7-2 with TRBJ2-5; the D gene cannot be named for sure. This TCR was recovered from a human donor in good health. The material sequenced was PBMCs. The CDR3 is CASSLVGRNGETQYF. The nucleotide sequence is given as TGTGCCAGCAGCTTAGTTGGCCGTAACGGGGAGACCCAGTACTTC.